This entry is about one TCR beta chain. This sample was taken from a study of OX40 agonist ivuxolimab in advanced cancers. Germline lookup yields CDR1 MNHNY and CDR2 SVGAGI (reference sequence). Unmatched junction bases numbered 7, after V lost 5 bases and J lost 7 bases. The CDR3 consists of 13 residues. Clones were read by immunoSEQ multiplex PCR, and TCRdb kept only the in-frame ones, dropping some. The table shows around 100,000 clones, with around 93% occurring only once. The clonotype originates from an adult with an advanced solid tumor such as melanoma, head and neck, liver or kidney cancer. This chain links TRBV6-6 with TRBJ1-2; the match to TRBD1 covers 7 bases. Source: CD4+ or CD8+ T cells sorted from blood, taken in a trial of the OX40 agonist ivuxolimab. Here the CDR3 reads CASSRDSRSGYTF. The CDR3 DNA follows: TGTGCCAGCAGTCGGGACAGCCGTAGTGGCTACACCTTC.